These 8 T cell receptor beta chains were all obtained from the same sample, sequenced in a study of HIV-infected patients and healthy controls. TCRdb processed the 5' RACE reads anew with MiXCR; each CDR3 protein has one entry. The sample consists of tens of thousands of distinct CDR3 sequences, 15% to 20% of them appearing once. Material: CD4+ T cells from blood. These receptors originate from a human donor in good health.

This clonotype was recorded a few times. The DNA for the CDR3 is TGTGCCAGCACTCACCGGACTAGGCCCCACGAGCAGTACTTC. Translating it yields CASTHRTRPHEQYF. The V call is TRBV3-1, the J call TRBJ2-7; TRBD2 agrees at 7 bases. Germline V gene lookup returns CDR1 LGHDT and CDR2 YNNKEL (reference sequence). CDR3 length: 14 residues. The V gene end was trimmed by 7 bases and the J gene end by 5 bases; junction bases not matched to a gene: 11.

The J gene is TRBJ1-1, the V gene TRBV18; D possibly corresponds to TRBD1 (5 bases). Germline CDR1 reads KGHSH; CDR2 reads LQKENI. V shed 4 bases and J shed 2 bases, with 8 bases lying between them. The CDR3 contains 13 residues. The CDR3 sequence: CASSRDANTEAFF. Here the CDR3 DNA reads TGTGCCAGCTCACGGGACGCAAACACTGAAGCTTTCTTT. The variable domain in full, with the rest retrieved from reference TRBV18 and TRBJ1-1, is NAGVMQNPRHLVRRRGQEARLRCSPMKGHSHVYWYRQLPEEGLKFMVYLQKENIIDESGMPKERFSAEFPKEGPSILRIQQVVRGDSAAYFCASSRDANTEAFFGQGTRLTVV.

In the case of this clonotype: A much larger clone lies one base from this, so it may be a read error. The gene calls are TRBV3-1 and TRBJ2-3; TRBD2 might be the D (6 bases). The V gene's germline CDR1 is LGHDT and CDR2 YNNKEL (reference sequence). V was cut by 4 bases and J by 1 base, with 15 bases left in between. This CDR3 spans 16 amino acids. CDR3 in DNA: TGTGCCAGCAGCCGAGACACTAGCCCCCGCACAGATACGCAGTATTTT. This codes for CASSRDTSPRTDTQYF.

In its sample, this clonotype was seen a few times. V usage is TRBV5-1 and J usage is TRBJ2-5; tentatively, D is TRBD1 (5 bases). V dropped 0 bases and J dropped 5 bases, with 11 bases sitting between them. Germline V lookup: CDR1 SGHRS, CDR2 YFSETQ. This CDR3 region has 14 residues. The CDR3 sequence: CASSLEGARETQYF. The CDR3 coding sequence is TGCGCCAGCAGCTTGGAAGGGGCGCGGGAGACCCAGTACTTC.

In this sample, this clonotype turned up once. This chain joins TRBV6-6 and TRBJ1-1, with D uncertain. The CDR3 covers 13 residues. Trimming left V 6 bases short and J 1 base short, with 9 bases between. Per germline, CDR1 MNHNY and CDR2 SVGAGI (reference sequence). For the CDR3, the DNA is TGTGCCAGCAGAGTCACCGGGAACACTGAAGCTTTCTTT. Translating gives CASRVTGNTEAFF.

This clonotype occurred many times. The chain has TRBV7-9 and TRBJ1-4; D ambiguous. Per germline, CDR1 SEHNR and CDR2 FQNEAQ (reference sequence). The ends were cut back, 3 bases at V and 4 bases at J, with 9 bases in the middle. The CDR3 length is 14 residues. CDR3: CASSFLSLNEKLFF. The DNA of the CDR3 is TGTGCCAGCAGCTTCTTGAGCCTTAATGAAAAACTGTTTTTT.

This clonotype appeared a few times. This chain uses TRBV5-6 with TRBJ1-5; maybe TRBD1 (6 bases). The V end lost 3 bases, the J end lost 0 bases, and 13 bases lay between the germline ends. Germline CDR1 SGHDT, CDR2 YYEEEE. This CDR3 comprises 16 residues. CDR3 residues: CASSSSGAFSNQPQHF. The CDR3 nucleotides read TGTGCCAGCAGCTCTTCAGGGGCGTTTAGCAATCAGCCCCAGCATTTT.

This clonotype appeared many times. The chain links TRBV3-1 to TRBJ1-2; 7 nucleotides agree with TRBD1. The CDR3 contains 15 residues. J was trimmed by 8 bases and V by 0 bases; bases with no gene match: 9. The germline CDR1 and CDR2 sequences are LGHDT and YNNKEL (reference sequence). The CDR3, as DNA: TGTGCCAGCAGCCAAGATTGGACAGGAGCTGGGGGCTACACCTTC. Translation gives CASSQDWTGAGGYTF.